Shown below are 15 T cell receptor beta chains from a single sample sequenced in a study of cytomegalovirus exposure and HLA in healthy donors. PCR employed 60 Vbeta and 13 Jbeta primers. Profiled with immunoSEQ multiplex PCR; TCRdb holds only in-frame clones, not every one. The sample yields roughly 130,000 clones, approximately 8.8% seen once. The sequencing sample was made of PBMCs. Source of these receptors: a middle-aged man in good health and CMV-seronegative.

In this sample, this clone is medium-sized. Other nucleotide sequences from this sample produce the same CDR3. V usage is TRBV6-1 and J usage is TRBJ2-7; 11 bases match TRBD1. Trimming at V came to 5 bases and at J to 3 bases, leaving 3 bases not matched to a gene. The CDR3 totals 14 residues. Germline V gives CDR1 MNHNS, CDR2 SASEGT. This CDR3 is CASSSGTGGYEQYF. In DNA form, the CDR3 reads TGTGCCAGCAGTTCCGGGACAGGGGGCTACGAGCAGTACTTC.

CDR3 sequence (DNA): TGTGCCAGTAGTAACCGACAGGGAGTAAGCGAGCAGTACTTC. It yields the protein CASSNRQGVSEQYF. This sequence joins TRBV19 and TRBJ2-7, with 7 bases lining up with TRBD1. Germline V lookup: CDR1 LNHDA, CDR2 SQIVND (reference sequence). The CDR3 sequence is 14 residues long. The J segment lost 6 bases and the V segment lost 4 bases, leaving 9 bases of the junction unmatched.

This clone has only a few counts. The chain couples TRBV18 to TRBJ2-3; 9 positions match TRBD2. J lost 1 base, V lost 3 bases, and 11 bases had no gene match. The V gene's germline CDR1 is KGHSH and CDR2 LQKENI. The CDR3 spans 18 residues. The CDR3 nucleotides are TGTGCCAGCTCACCCTATTCTTCGCGGGGGGGAGGCACAGATACGCAGTATTTT. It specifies CASSPYSSRGGGTDTQYF.

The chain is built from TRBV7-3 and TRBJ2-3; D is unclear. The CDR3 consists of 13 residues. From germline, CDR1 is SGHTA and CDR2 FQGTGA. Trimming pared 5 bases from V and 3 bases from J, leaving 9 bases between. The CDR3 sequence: CASSPVRTDTQYF. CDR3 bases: TGTGCCAGCAGCCCGGTCCGGACAGATACGCAGTATTTT.

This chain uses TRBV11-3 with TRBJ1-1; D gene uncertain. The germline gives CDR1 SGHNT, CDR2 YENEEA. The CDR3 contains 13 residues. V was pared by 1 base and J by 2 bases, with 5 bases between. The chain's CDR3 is CASSLALNTEAFF. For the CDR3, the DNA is TGTGCCAGCAGCTTAGCCCTCAACACTGAAGCTTTCTTT.

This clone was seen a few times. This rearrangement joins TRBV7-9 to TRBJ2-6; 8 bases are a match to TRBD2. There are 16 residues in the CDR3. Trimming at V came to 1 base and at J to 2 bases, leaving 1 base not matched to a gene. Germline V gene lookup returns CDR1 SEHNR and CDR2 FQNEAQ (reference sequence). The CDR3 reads CASSLGGRPGANVLTF. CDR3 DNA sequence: TGTGCCAGCAGCTTAGGCGGGAGGCCTGGGGCCAACGTCCTGACTTTC.

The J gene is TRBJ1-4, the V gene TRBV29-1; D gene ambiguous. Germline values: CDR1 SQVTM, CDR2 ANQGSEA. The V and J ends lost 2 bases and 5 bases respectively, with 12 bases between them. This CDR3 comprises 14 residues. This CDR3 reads CSVELSVSNEKLFF. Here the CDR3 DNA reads TGCAGCGTTGAATTGTCCGTCTCCAATGAAAAACTGTTTTTT.

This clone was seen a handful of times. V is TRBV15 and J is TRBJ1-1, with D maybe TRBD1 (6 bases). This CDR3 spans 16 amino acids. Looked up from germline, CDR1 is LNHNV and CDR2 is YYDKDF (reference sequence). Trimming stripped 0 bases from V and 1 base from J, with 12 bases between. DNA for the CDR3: TGTGCCACCAGCAGAGATGAGGGACATCAGAACACTGAAGCTTTCTTT. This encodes CATSRDEGHQNTEAFF.

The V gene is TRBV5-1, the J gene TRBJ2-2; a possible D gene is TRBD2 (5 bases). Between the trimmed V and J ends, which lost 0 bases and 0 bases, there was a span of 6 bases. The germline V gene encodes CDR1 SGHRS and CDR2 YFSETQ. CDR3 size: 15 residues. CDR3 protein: CASSLGGTNTGELFF. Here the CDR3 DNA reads TGCGCCAGCAGCTTGGGAGGGACGAACACCGGGGAGCTGTTTTTT.

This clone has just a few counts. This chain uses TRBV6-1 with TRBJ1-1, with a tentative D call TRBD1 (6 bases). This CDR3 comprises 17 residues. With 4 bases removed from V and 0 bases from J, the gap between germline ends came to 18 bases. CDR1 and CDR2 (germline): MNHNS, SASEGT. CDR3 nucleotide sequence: TGTGCCAGCAGTGGACAGGACTGGGTACAGGTGAACACTGAAGCTTTCTTT. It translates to CASSGQDWVQVNTEAFF.

The CDR3 reads CASSTWGQGAYNEQFF. The DNA of the CDR3 is TGTGCCAGCAGCACCTGGGGGCAGGGGGCTTACAATGAGCAGTTCTTC. V gene TRBV11-2 combines with J gene TRBJ2-1, with 8 bases fitting TRBD1. CDR3 length equals 16 residues. The V segment lost 5 bases and the J segment 4 bases; nucleotides outside the gene matches: 10. From germline, CDR1 is SGHAT and CDR2 FQNNGV.

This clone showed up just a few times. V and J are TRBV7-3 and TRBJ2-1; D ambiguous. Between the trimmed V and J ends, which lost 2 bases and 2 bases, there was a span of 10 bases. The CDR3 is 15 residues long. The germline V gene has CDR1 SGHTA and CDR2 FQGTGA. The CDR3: CASSLGFTAYNEQFF. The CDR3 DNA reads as TGTGCCAGCAGCTTAGGATTCACAGCCTACAATGAGCAGTTCTTC.

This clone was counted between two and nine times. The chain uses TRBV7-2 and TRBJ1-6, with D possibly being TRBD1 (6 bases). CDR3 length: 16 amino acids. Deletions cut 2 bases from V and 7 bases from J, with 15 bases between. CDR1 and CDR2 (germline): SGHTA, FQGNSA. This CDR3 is CASSLMWGPGNSPLHF. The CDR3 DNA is TGTGCCAGCAGCTTAATGTGGGGGCCGGGGAATTCACCCCTCCACTTT.

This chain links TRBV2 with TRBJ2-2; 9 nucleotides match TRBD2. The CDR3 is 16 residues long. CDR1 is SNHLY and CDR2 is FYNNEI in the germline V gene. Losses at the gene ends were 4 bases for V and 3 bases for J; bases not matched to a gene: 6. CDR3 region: CASSVRIAGDTGELFF. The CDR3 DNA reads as TGTGCCAGCAGTGTTCGGATAGCGGGGGACACCGGGGAGCTGTTTTTT.

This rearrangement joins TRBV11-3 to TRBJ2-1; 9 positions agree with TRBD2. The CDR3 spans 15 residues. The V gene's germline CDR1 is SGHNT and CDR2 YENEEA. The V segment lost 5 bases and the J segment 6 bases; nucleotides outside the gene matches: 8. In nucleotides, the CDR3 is TGTGCCAGCAGCCCCTCGGGACTAGCTGTCAATGAGCAGTTCTTC. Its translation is CASSPSGLAVNEQFF.